These 20 T cell receptor beta chains came from one sample sequenced in a study of control samples from healthy donors and cancer patients. Sequencing used immunoSEQ multiplex PCR; TCRdb keeps in-frame clones, though not all of them. The data show 40,000 to 65,000 clones, with 87% seen just once and 11% to 15% held by the top ten. Sequencing used PBMCs. The receptors originated from a man aged 55 to 70 with head and neck cancer.

V gene TRBV21-1 combines with J gene TRBJ1-4; the table names TRBD1, a call not compared with the DNA. TRBV21-1 is a recognized pseudogene. This CDR3 has 18 residues. This chain's CDR3 is CASSTTSAGQGEREKLFF. The DNA of the CDR3 is TGTGCCAGCAGCACAACGTCTGCGGGACAGGGAGAAAGGGAAAAACTGTTTTTT.

This chain uses TRBV6-1 with TRBJ2-2, with 8 bases fitting TRBD1. Germline V CDR1 and CDR2: MNHNS, SASEGT. Germline trimming cut 7 bases from V and 4 bases from J; bases unmatched to any gene: 8. This CDR3 is 15 amino acids long. CDR3 DNA sequence: TGTGCCAGCACCAACCGGGACAGGTCCACCGGGGAGCTGTTTTTT. Translation: CASTNRDRSTGELFF.

This rearrangement joins TRBV2 to TRBJ1-1; D is perhaps TRBD1 (5 bases). Between the trimmed V and J ends, which lost 1 base and 5 bases, there was a span of 8 bases. The germline CDR1 and CDR2 sequences are SNHLY and FYNNEI. The CDR3 consists of 13 residues. DNA of the CDR3: TGTGCCAGCAGTGAAGTCAGGGAGACTGAAGCTTTCTTT. Its protein product is CASSEVRETEAFF.

The chain recombines TRBV3-1 (or the pseudogene TRBV3-2) with TRBJ2-5, with D uncertain. The ends were cut back, 0 bases at V and 13 bases at J, with 12 bases in the middle. The CDR3 covers 12 residues. Germline CDR1 is LGHDT and CDR2 is YNNKEL (reference sequence). The DNA of the CDR3 is TGTGCCAGCAGCCAAGAGTCCCTCTGGCCGTACTTC. This codes for CASSQESLWPYF.

V is TRBV2 and J is TRBJ2-7; D could derive from TRBD1 or TRBD2 (5 bases each). The CDR3 is 16 amino acids. V was shortened by 2 bases and J by 2 bases, with 16 bases between the two germline ends. Germline CDR1 and CDR2: SNHLY and FYNNEI. CDR3 in DNA: TGTGCCAGCAGTGAATTTGAGGGGAAAAATGCCTACGAGCAGTACTTC. It translates to CASSEFEGKNAYEQYF.

The genes are TRBV19 and TRBJ2-3; D unclear. Germline V gives CDR1 LNHDA, CDR2 SQIVND (reference sequence). The CDR3 contains 14 residues. The V end lost 3 bases, the J end lost 5 bases, and 12 bases lay between the germline ends. CDR3 in DNA: TGTGCCAGTAGTATGAGCCGCAAGGGAGATACGCAGTATTTT. This codes for CASSMSRKGDTQYF. Full variable domain (missing parts from reference TRBV19 and TRBJ2-3): DGGITQSPKYLFRKEGQNVTLSCEQNLNHDAMYWYRQDPGQGLRLIYYSQIVNDFQKGDIAEGYSVSREKKESFPLTVTSAQKNPTAFYLCASSMSRKGDTQYFGPGTRLTVL.

V usage is TRBV5-1 and J usage is TRBJ2-6; D gene unclear. This CDR3 region has 14 residues. V was shortened by 1 base and J by 0 bases, with 2 bases between the two germline ends. CDR1 SGHRS and CDR2 YFSETQ come from the germline V gene. The CDR3 nucleotides are TGCGCCAGCAGCTTGTCCTCTGGGGCCAACGTCCTGACTTTC. This encodes CASSLSSGANVLTF.

This clone has only a few counts. The gene calls are TRBV5-5 and TRBJ2-2; the D is unclear. Between the trimmed V and J ends, which lost 1 base and 0 bases, there was a span of 10 bases. Per germline, CDR1 SGHKS and CDR2 YYEKEE (reference sequence). The CDR3 contains 16 residues. The CDR3 protein is CASSLSPDTNTGELFF. The CDR3, as DNA: TGTGCCAGCAGCTTGAGCCCAGATACGAACACCGGGGAGCTGTTTTTT.

The chain joins TRBV28 to TRBJ2-7, with D perhaps matching TRBD2 (5 bases). Trimming cost V 8 bases and J 1 base, with 6 bases left between them. This CDR3 spans 11 amino acids. Germline V gene sequence: CDR1 MDHEN, CDR2 SYDVKM. The CDR3 sequence: CASRESYEQYF. In nucleotides, the CDR3 is TGTGCCAGCCGGGAATCCTACGAGCAGTACTTC.

The chain carries TRBV11-2 and TRBJ2-7; D may be TRBD1 or TRBD2 (5 bases each). The CDR3 consists of 13 residues. The V end lost 4 bases, the J end lost 7 bases, and 14 bases lay between the germline ends. Germline CDR1 is SGHAT and CDR2 is FQNNGV. The CDR3 DNA reads as TGTGCCAGCAGCTCCTACGCTGGGGGTGAGCAGTACTTC. Its protein is CASSSYAGGEQYF.

The sample holds one count of this clone. The chain links TRBV28 to TRBJ1-5, with D hard to call. This CDR3 has 10 amino acids. Trimming removed 8 bases from V and 7 bases from J, with 6 bases in between. Per germline, CDR1 MDHEN and CDR2 SYDVKM. The CDR3 is CASGRQPQHF. The CDR3, as DNA: TGTGCCAGCGGGCGACAGCCCCAGCATTTT.

This clone was detected a few times. The junction departs from germline at one end; a sequencing error may be responsible. This chain uses TRBV3-1 (or the pseudogene TRBV3-2) with TRBJ1-2, with TRBD1 as a possible D gene (6 bases). Germline CDR1 is LGHDT and CDR2 is YNNKEL (reference sequence). There are 12 residues in the CDR3. The DNA of the CDR3 is TGTGCCAGCAGCCCGCTGACAGGACGGAAGTTCTTC. It codes for CASSPLTGRKFF.

This chain connects TRBV7-6 to TRBJ2-3, with a tentative D call TRBD2 (6 bases). Germline values: CDR1 SGHVS, CDR2 FNYEAQ. Trimming removed 5 bases from V and 0 bases from J, with 27 bases in between. This CDR3 has 20 amino acids. CDR3 sequence: CASSHPSSREVAESTDTQYF. CDR3 DNA: TGTGCCAGCAGCCACCCCTCGTCGAGGGAAGTAGCGGAGAGCACAGATACGCAGTATTTT.

The chain joins TRBV4-1 to TRBJ2-1, with 10 bases identical to TRBD2. Trimming at V came to 2 bases and at J to 4 bases, leaving 8 bases not matched to a gene. This CDR3 is built from 17 residues. CDR1 is MGHRA, CDR2 YSYEKL, per germline. This CDR3 reads CASSQTLISGGYNEQFF. CDR3 coding DNA: TGCGCCAGCAGCCAAACCCTCATTAGCGGGGGGTACAATGAGCAGTTCTTC.

The V and J genes are TRBV28 and TRBJ2-7; 9 nucleotides match TRBD1. There are 14 residues in the CDR3. Unmatched junction bases numbered 16, after V lost 10 bases and J lost 9 bases. CDR1 is MDHEN and CDR2 is SYDVKM in the germline V gene. The CDR3 protein is CATTGQGRYVGQYF. The DNA for the CDR3 is TGTGCCACCACCGGACAGGGGAGGTATGTAGGGCAGTACTTC. Variable domain in full (rest from reference TRBV28 and TRBJ2-7): DVKVTQSSRYLVKRTGEKVFLECVQDMDHENMFWYRQDPGLGLRLIYFSYDVKMKEKGDIPEGYSVSREKKERFSLILESASTNQTSMYLCATTGQGRYVGQYFGPGTRLTVT.

This clone was seen just once. The chain couples TRBV19 to TRBJ2-2, with D perhaps TRBD2 (5 bases). This CDR3 is built from 12 residues. Germline V gene sequence: CDR1 LNHDA, CDR2 SQIVND (reference sequence). V was cut by 3 bases and J by 7 bases, with 6 bases left in between. The CDR3 region is CASSIRGGELFF. The DNA of the CDR3 is TGTGCCAGTAGTATTCGGGGCGGGGAGCTGTTTTTT.

The chain joins TRBV6-1 to TRBJ2-3; D unresolved. There are 14 residues in the CDR3. Per germline, CDR1 MNHNS and CDR2 SASEGT. V lost 2 bases and J 0 bases, leaving 6 bases between the germline ends. For the CDR3, the DNA is TGTGCCAGCAGTGAATCTTGGAGCACAGATACGCAGTATTTT. It is translated as CASSESWSTDTQYF.

J is TRBJ2-5 and V is TRBV5-1; 7 bases are a match to TRBD1. The germline gives CDR1 SGHRS, CDR2 YFSETQ. The CDR3 contains 14 residues. Unmatched junction bases numbered 4, after V lost 0 bases and J lost 5 bases. The CDR3 sequence: CASSLGQGYETQYF. Here the CDR3 DNA reads TGCGCCAGCAGCTTGGGACAGGGATACGAGACCCAGTACTTC.

The chain joins TRBV6-5 to TRBJ1-2, with a tentative D call TRBD1 (5 bases). CDR3 length: 15 amino acids. Trimming cost V 8 bases and J 3 bases, with 19 bases left between them. Germline V CDR1 and CDR2: MNHEY, SVGAGI. CDR3 loop: CASGDRYSTDYGYTF. The CDR3 nucleotides are TGTGCCAGCGGCGACAGATACTCGACGGACTATGGCTACACCTTC.

The V and J genes are TRBV3-1 (or the pseudogene TRBV3-2) and TRBJ2-1; 8 bases fit TRBD2. CDR1 and CDR2 (germline): LGHDT, YNNKEL (reference sequence). Unmatched junction bases numbered 5, after V lost 1 base and J lost 6 bases. The CDR3 extends over 15 amino acids. The CDR3 protein is CASSQGAGVLNEQFF. Written as DNA, the CDR3 is TGTGCCAGCAGCCAAGGAGCGGGAGTTCTCAATGAGCAGTTCTTC.